Sequencing of this TCR beta chain was carried out in a study of T cell responses to AZD1222 COVID-19 vaccine. This clone was seen a handful of times. What it recognizes is unknown. Clones were sequenced by immunoSEQ multiplex PCR, and TCRdb holds only the in-frame ones, with some missing. The table has about 94,000 clones, less than 85% seen once. Germline CDR1 and CDR2: SGHDN and FVKESK. J was trimmed by 8 bases and V by 4 bases; bases with no gene match: 15. The CDR3 has 17 amino acids. Pooled in the analysis were second doses at about 4 or about 12 weeks. Study-wide findings and caveats: Clonal diversity may have been underestimated, and the donors were mostly white British, with more females than males. Unmutated variant regions reportedly attract nearly half of all spike-specific TCRs. Compared with day 0, the breadth and depth of the Spike-specific TCR repertoire rose significantly after two doses of AZD1222.

Material: peripheral blood, obtained 28 days after the second AZD1222 dose. This TCR was sampled from an adult who received the AZD1222 COVID-19 vaccine. This chain links TRBV14 with TRBJ1-2; 11 nucleotides match TRBD1. The DNA for the CDR3 is TGTGCCAGCAGCCTGACTCGCCCGGGACAGGGGGACAGGGGCTACACCTTC. Amino acids: CASSLTRPGQGDRGYTF. The full variable domain, in which reference TRBV14 and TRBJ1-2 provide the parts outside the CDR3, is EAGVTQFPSHSVIEKGQTVTLRCDPISGHDNLYWYRRVMGKEIKFLLHFVKESKQDESGMPNNRFLAERTGGTYSTLKVQPAELEDSGVYFCASSLTRPGQGDRGYTFGSGTRLTVV.